Listed here are 12 T cell receptor beta chains from one sample, sequenced in a study of shared clonotypes between healthy human individuals. The assay was immunoSEQ multiplex PCR, and TCRdb's table has in-frame clones only and misses some. Here the sample spans around 1,100,000 clones, around 77% being singletons. The sample was memory CD4+ T cells from PBMCs. The subset here: CD45RA-negative fraction. These receptors were collected from a man aged 18 to 29 in good health. Some clones in this sample may be carry-over from other donors' samples.

The J gene is TRBJ1-1, the V gene TRBV29-1; D remains ambiguous. CDR3 length: 12 amino acids. V was shortened by 4 bases and J by 8 bases, with 14 bases between the two germline ends. Germline assignment: CDR1 SQVTM and CDR2 ANQGSEA. This CDR3 reads CSVVRAGNEAFF. CDR3 DNA sequence: TGCAGCGTTGTGAGGGCCGGGAACGAAGCTTTCTTT.

This sequence joins TRBV10-3 and TRBJ2-5; D possibly corresponds to TRBD1 (5 bases). The CDR3 is 13 amino acids. With 6 bases removed from V and 5 bases from J, the gap between germline ends came to 13 bases. CDR1 is ENHRY and CDR2 is SYGVKD in the germline V gene. CDR3 DNA sequence: TGTGCCATCAGCCCGACAGAGGTGGAGACCCAGTACTTC. This codes for CAISPTEVETQYF.

This chain connects TRBV28 to TRBJ2-7; 12 positions match TRBD1. V was pared by 4 bases and J by 5 bases, with 6 bases of the junction left unmatched. CDR1 MDHEN and CDR2 SYDVKM come from the germline V gene. The CDR3 consists of 15 residues. The CDR3 protein is CASSYGTGGHHEQYF. The CDR3 nucleotides read TGTGCCAGCAGTTACGGGACAGGGGGCCACCACGAGCAGTACTTC. Filled out from reference TRBV28 and TRBJ2-7, the complete variable domain reads DVKVTQSSRYLVKRTGEKVFLECVQDMDHENMFWYRQDPGLGLRLIYFSYDVKMKEKGDIPEGYSVSREKKERFSLILESASTNQTSMYLCASSYGTGGHHEQYFGPGTRLTVT.

This clone was recorded once. The chain is built from TRBV7-6 and TRBJ2-3; 10 bases are a match to TRBD2. Per the germline V gene, CDR1 is SGHVS and CDR2 is FNYEAQ. The CDR3 is 16 amino acids. V gave up 2 bases and J gave up 1 base; unmatched junction bases: 3. The chain's CDR3 is CASSLPSGRGTDTQYF. CDR3 bases: TGTGCCAGCAGCTTACCTAGCGGGAGAGGCACAGATACGCAGTATTTT.

V and J are TRBV14 and TRBJ2-7, with TRBD1 identical over 8 bases. The CDR3 runs to 14 residues. V gave up 1 base and J gave up 6 bases; unmatched junction bases: 5. CDR1 is SGHDN and CDR2 is FVKESK in the germline V gene. Here the CDR3 DNA reads TGTGCCAGCAGCCAAGTGCAGGGGGCGAGCGAGCAGTACTTC. As protein: CASSQVQGASEQYF.

The chain employs TRBV11-2 and TRBJ2-7, with a tentative D call TRBD2 (6 bases). Trimming cost V 6 bases and J 0 bases, with 12 bases left between them. The CDR3 has 14 amino acids. The V gene's germline CDR1 is SGHAT and CDR2 FQNNGV. CDR3 amino acids: CASSQSSDSYEQYF. In nucleotides, the CDR3 is TGTGCCAGCAGTCAGTCTAGCGACTCCTACGAGCAGTACTTC. The whole variable domain, remainder taken from reference TRBV11-2 and TRBJ2-7, is EAGVAQSPRYKIIEKRQSVAFWCNPISGHATLYWYQQILGQGPKLLIQFQNNGVVDDSQLPKDRFSAERLKGVDSTLKIQPAKLEDSAVYLCASSQSSDSYEQYFGPGTRLTVT.

This clone has just one count. The V and J genes are TRBV4-1 and TRBJ2-7; D possibly uses TRBD1 or TRBD2 (5 bases each). Looked up from germline, CDR1 is MGHRA and CDR2 is YSYEKL. This CDR3 is built from 15 residues. Trimming stripped 5 bases from V and 3 bases from J, with 17 bases between. In nucleotides, the CDR3 is TGCGCCAGCAGCTCCCGAGTCGCTGGGGGCTACGAGCAGTACTTC. This sequence encodes CASSSRVAGGYEQYF.

The chain couples TRBV4-1 to TRBJ1-1; tentatively, D is TRBD1 (6 bases). Trimming left V 4 bases short and J 5 bases short, with 14 bases between. CDR1 is MGHRA, CDR2 YSYEKL, per germline. The CDR3 sequence is 14 residues long. The CDR3 DNA reads as TGCGCCAGCAGCCCCAGGGGATCGGAGACTGAAGCTTTCTTT. Its protein is CASSPRGSETEAFF.

This CDR3 is CASSLTGTSGRADTQYF. Here the CDR3 DNA reads TGTGCCAGCAGCCTTACCGGGACTAGCGGGAGGGCAGATACGCAGTATTTT. This chain joins TRBV9 and TRBJ2-3; 16 bases line up with TRBD2. This CDR3 spans 17 amino acids. Looked up from germline, CDR1 is SGDLS and CDR2 is YYNGEE. V shed 4 bases, J shed 4 bases, and the junction held 6 bases outside the gene matches.

The rearrangement links TRBV28 to TRBJ2-7, with D possibly TRBD1 on 5 matching bases. This CDR3 region has 14 residues. Germline V CDR1 and CDR2: MDHEN, SYDVKM. The V and J ends lost 5 bases and 2 bases respectively, with 13 bases between them. The CDR3 loop reads CASSPYRNPYEQYF. The CDR3 DNA is TGTGCCAGCAGTCCTTACAGGAATCCCTACGAGCAGTACTTC.

This clone was found many times. This chain links TRBV28 with TRBJ2-7; D perhaps matches TRBD2 (5 bases). This CDR3 is 14 amino acids long. Between the trimmed V and J ends, which lost 6 bases and 7 bases, there was a span of 19 bases. CDR1 and CDR2 (germline): MDHEN, SYDVKM. The CDR3 DNA reads as TGTGCCAGCAGGGAGGTTTACAAAGCTAGTGAGCAGTACTTC. Its translation is CASREVYKASEQYF.

As to this clone: Other DNA sequences in this sample translate to the same CDR3. V gene TRBV6-1 combines with J gene TRBJ2-7; tentatively, D is TRBD2 (5 bases). Trimming took 4 bases from V and 3 from J, leaving 7 bases between them. Germline V lookup: CDR1 MNHNS, CDR2 SASEGT. The CDR3 totals 12 residues. The CDR3 bases are TGTGCCAGCAGTGTCGGGATCTACGAGCAGTACTTC. This gives the protein CASSVGIYEQYF.